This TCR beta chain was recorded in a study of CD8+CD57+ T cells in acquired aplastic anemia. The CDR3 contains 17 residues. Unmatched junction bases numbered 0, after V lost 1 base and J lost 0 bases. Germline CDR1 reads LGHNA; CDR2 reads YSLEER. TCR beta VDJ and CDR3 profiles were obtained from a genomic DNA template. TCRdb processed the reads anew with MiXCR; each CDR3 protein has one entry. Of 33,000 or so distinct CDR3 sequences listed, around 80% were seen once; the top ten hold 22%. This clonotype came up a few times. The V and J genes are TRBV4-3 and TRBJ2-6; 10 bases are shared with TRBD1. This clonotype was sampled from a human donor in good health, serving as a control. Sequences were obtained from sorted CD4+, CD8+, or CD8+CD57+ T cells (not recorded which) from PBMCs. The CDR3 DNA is TGCGCCAGCAGCCAAGGGACAGGGGGCTCTGGGGCCAACGTCCTGACTTTC. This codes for CASSQGTGGSGANVLTF.